The 4 T cell receptor beta chains presented below share a single source sample, sequenced in a study of T cells after yellow fever vaccination. TCRdb itself ran the 5' RACE reads through MiXCR, one entry per CDR3 protein. The data hold a few hundred thousand distinct CDR3 sequences, with 4.1% observed a single time. This material consisted of PBMCs, taken 5 days after the yellow fever booster vaccination. The receptors shown here come from a man between 18 and 35 years old who received the YFV17D yellow fever vaccine.

On this clonotype itself: The CDR3 carries no conserved terminal phenylalanine or tryptophan, so it likely arises from a read error. V is TRBV6-5 and J is TRBJ1-2, with 7 bases that match TRBD1. CDR3 length: 14 residues. Germline CDR1 is MNHEY and CDR2 is SVGAGI. The trim removed 2 bases at V and 6 bases at J, leaving 6 bases unmatched. CDR3 loop: CASSYDRVGHGYTL. The DNA for the CDR3 is TGTGCCAGCAGTTACGACAGGGTGGGGCATGGCTACACCCTC.

This clonotype was found a few times. V is TRBV4-3 and J is TRBJ1-1; possible D gene TRBD1, 6 bases. Germline CDR1 reads LGHNA; CDR2 reads YSLEER. V shed 3 bases and J shed 2 bases, with 13 bases lying between them. The CDR3 sequence is 15 residues long. The CDR3 protein is CASSQDPTGNTEAFF. For the CDR3, the DNA is TGCGCCAGCAGCCAGGACCCGACAGGTAACACTGAAGCTTTCTTT.

This clonotype was recorded at least ten times. The V and J genes are TRBV12-3 or TRBV12-4 and TRBJ2-4; D perhaps matches TRBD2 (7 bases). The CDR3 is made up of 21 amino acids. V lost 5 bases to trimming and J lost 1 base, with 30 bases between them. The chain's CDR3 is CASSPNLRRGLIRAAKNIQYF. In DNA, the CDR3 is TGTGCCAGCAGTCCCAACCTGCGGCGGGGGCTTATTCGAGCGGCCAAAAACATTCAGTACTTC.

This clonotype has only a few counts. The rearrangement uses TRBV6-1 and TRBJ1-2; perhaps TRBD1 as D (6 bases). The CDR3 runs to 14 residues. CDR1 and CDR2 (germline): MNHNS, SASEGT. V shed 5 bases and J shed 4 bases, with 14 bases lying between them. The CDR3 here is CASSLHPQGYGYTF. The DNA of the CDR3 is TGTGCCAGCAGTCTCCACCCACAGGGCTATGGCTACACCTTC.